The T cell receptor (beta chain) described here comes from a study of CD8 T cells in ankylosing spondylitis. Trimming took 5 bases from V and 3 from J, leaving 8 bases between them. CDR3 size: 12 residues. Germline CDR1 SEHNR, CDR2 FQNEAQ (reference sequence). Study conclusions and caveats: Blood from ankylosing spondylitis patients appeared to carry a characteristic roughly 8-variant TCR beta motif. The clones that were linked to disease were reported to be significantly enriched in matched synovial fluid samples from ankylosing spondylitis patients.

This clonotype has only a few counts. What it recognizes is unknown. TCRdb re-called the 5' RACE reads with MiXCR, one entry per CDR3 protein. The profile covers some 350,000 distinct CDR3 sequences, with about 15% appearing a single time and about 1.1% taken by the ten largest. The origin of this receptor is a male donor with ankylosing spondylitis or in good health (not recorded which). The rearrangement joins TRBV7-9 to TRBJ2-7; D gene uncertain. The sample comprised blood, either unsorted or a sorted T cell fraction (not recorded which). This CDR3 reads CASSPGYYEQYF. The CDR3 region has the DNA TGTGCCAGCAGCCCCGGCTACTACGAGCAGTACTTC.